This is a list of T cell receptor beta chains from one sample in a study of blood T cell repertoires in COVID-19. The method was immunoSEQ multiplex PCR; TCRdb's version includes in-frame clones alone and lacks a portion of them. The sample contains about 670,000 clones, more than 80% of which appear only once. Sequenced material: peripheral blood. These TCRs come from a woman under 30 with acute or convalescent COVID-19. CDR3s include the opening cysteine and the closing phenylalanine or tryptophan. A D gene is named only where the DNA matches it firmly. Rows may omit the clone size; those that give it use once, few, many or a size class.

V gene,D gene,clone size,J gene,CDR3 DNA,CDR3 protein
TRBV4-3,TRBD2,NA,TRBJ2-2,TGCGCCAGCAGTCCTCGGGGGGGGCAGAACACCGGGGAGCTGTTTTTT,CASSPRGGQNTGELFF
TRBV3-1/TRBV3-2,NA,NA,TRBJ2-3,TGTGCCAGCAGCCGGCAGGGCACAGATACGCAGTATTTT,CASSRQGTDTQYF
TRBV27,NA,few,TRBJ1-2,TGTGCCAGCAGCGAGATTGGCTATGGCTACACCTTC,CASSEIGYGYTF
TRBV2,NA,NA,TRBJ1-1,TGTGCCAGCAGTGATGGGGCAGGGTGGACTGAAGCTTTCTTT,CASSDGAGWTEAFF
TRBV23-1,NA,NA,TRBJ2-1,TGCGCCAGCCATTCGGAAGGGGTCGAACCACTCTCCTACAATGAGCAGTTCTTC,CASHSEGVEPLSYNEQFF
TRBV5-1,TRBD1,NA,TRBJ1-2,TGCGCCAGCAGCTTGGAAACAGGGGATGGCTACACCTTC,CASSLETGDGYTF
TRBV7-2,TRBD2,NA,TRBJ2-2,TGTGCCAGCAGGCGGGGGTTGGCCGGGGAGCTGTTTTTT,CASRRGLAGELFF
TRBV4-2,TRBD2,NA,TRBJ2-1,TGTGCCAGCAGCCACCTCCTAGCGGGGGGGCTTAACTACAATGAGCAGTTCTTC,CASSHLLAGGLNYNEQFF
TRBV7-9,TRBD2,NA,TRBJ2-3,TGTGCCAGCAGCTTAGCGCAAAGAGGGGAGGGAGATACGCAGTATTTT,CASSLAQRGEGDTQYF
TRBV18,NA,NA,TRBJ1-5,TGTGCCAGCTCACCAACAGATCAGCCCCAGCATTTT,CASSPTDQPQHF
TRBV18,NA,NA,TRBJ1-1,TGTGCCAGCTCACCCCCTGGGCGCGTCACTGAAGCTTTCTTT,CASSPPGRVTEAFF
TRBV9,NA,once,TRBJ2-3,TGTGCCAGCAGCGCAGGCACAGATACGCAGTATTTT,CASSAGTDTQYF
TRBV7-2,TRBD1,NA,TRBJ1-6,TGTGCCAGCACCTGGGGGGACAGAGGCTCACCCCTCCACTTT,CASTWGDRGSPLHF
TRBV7-3,TRBD1,once,TRBJ1-1,TGTGCCAGCAGCCCCAGGGACAGGAACACTGAAGCTTTCTTT,CASSPRDRNTEAFF
TRBV6-5,TRBD1,NA,TRBJ2-7,TGTGCCAGCAGTAACACGGACAGGGCAAGGCAGTACTTC,CASSNTDRARQYF
TRBV3-1/TRBV3-2,TRBD1,NA,TRBJ1-6,TGTGCCAGCAGCCCAACAACGGGACAGGTCTCACCCCTCCACTTT,CASSPTTGQVSPLHF
TRBV4-2,TRBD2,NA,TRBJ2-3,TGTGCCAGCAGCCAACACGGGGGGGAGACAGATACGCAGTATTTT,CASSQHGGETDTQYF